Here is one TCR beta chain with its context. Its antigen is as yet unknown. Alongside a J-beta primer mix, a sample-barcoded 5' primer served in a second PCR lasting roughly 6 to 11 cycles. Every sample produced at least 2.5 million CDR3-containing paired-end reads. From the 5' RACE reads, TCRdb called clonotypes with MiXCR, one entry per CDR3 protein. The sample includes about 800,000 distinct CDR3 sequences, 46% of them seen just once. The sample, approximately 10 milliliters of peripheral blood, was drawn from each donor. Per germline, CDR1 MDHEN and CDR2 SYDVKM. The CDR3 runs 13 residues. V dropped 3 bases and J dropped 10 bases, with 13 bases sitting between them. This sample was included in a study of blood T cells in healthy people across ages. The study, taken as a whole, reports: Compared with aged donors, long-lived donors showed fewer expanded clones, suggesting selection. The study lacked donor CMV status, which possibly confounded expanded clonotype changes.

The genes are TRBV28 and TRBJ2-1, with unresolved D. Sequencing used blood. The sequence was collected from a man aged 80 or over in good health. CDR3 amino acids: CASSFLSGPEQFF. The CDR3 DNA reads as TGTGCCAGCAGTTTTTTATCCGGGCCCGAGCAGTTCTTC.